These 29 T cell receptor beta chains were sequenced from one sample in a study of blood T cell repertoires in COVID-19. The protocol was immunoSEQ multiplex PCR, while the TCRdb copy is restricted to in-frame clones and leaves out a portion. Of approximately 280,000 clones listed, almost 85% are singletons. Sequencing used peripheral blood. These receptors were taken from a man aged 45-65 years with active or convalescent COVID-19.

V gene TRBV6-6 combines with J gene TRBJ1-1, with D tentatively TRBD1 (5 bases). Germline-derived CDR1 and CDR2 are MNHNY and SVGAGI (reference sequence). The CDR3 spans 14 residues. V was trimmed by 9 bases and J by 1 base, leaving 15 bases between them. In DNA, the CDR3 is TGTGCCAGTGGTTCTAACCAGGGGAACACTGAAGCTTTCTTT. As protein: CASGSNQGNTEAFF.

The table lists this clone with a count of one. J is TRBJ1-1 and V is TRBV27; D is undetermined. Between the trimmed V and J ends, which lost 2 bases and 6 bases, there was a span of 10 bases. This CDR3 contains 13 residues. CDR1 is MNHEY and CDR2 is SMNVEV in the germline V gene (reference sequence). The chain's CDR3 is CASSLSIGAEAFF. In nucleotides, the CDR3 is TGTGCCAGCAGTTTAAGTATAGGAGCTGAAGCTTTCTTT.

The chain employs TRBV5-1 and TRBJ1-4; D may be TRBD1 (5 bases). Germline-derived CDR1 and CDR2 are SGHRS and YFSETQ. The CDR3 loop spans 15 amino acids. Trimming removed 0 bases at V and 0 bases at J, with 6 bases between. The CDR3 DNA is TGCGCCAGCAGCTTGGAGGGGTCAACTAATGAAAAACTGTTTTTT. Translated, it gives CASSLEGSTNEKLFF.

This clone occurred once. The genes are TRBV5-1 and TRBJ2-3, with D tentatively TRBD1 (6 bases). CDR3 length: 13 residues. Germline loops: CDR1 SGHRS, CDR2 YFSETQ. The V and J ends lost 2 bases and 7 bases respectively, with 11 bases between them. The CDR3 bases are TGCGCCAGCAGCTTCACAGGGACGAATACGCAGTATTTT. Its protein is CASSFTGTNTQYF.

J is TRBJ2-5 and V is TRBV28; TRBD2 agrees at 8 bases. The CDR3 contains 15 residues. Trimming took 5 bases from V and 6 from J; bases not matched to a gene: 11. CDR1 is MDHEN, CDR2 SYDVKM, per germline. For the CDR3, the DNA is TGTGCCAGCAGTACCACCCGGGGGGGGGTAAAGACCCAGTACTTC. It encodes CASSTTRGGVKTQYF. Based on the CDR3 plus reference TRBV28 and TRBJ2-5, the full variable domain is DVKVTQSSRYLVKRTGEKVFLECVQDMDHENMFWYRQDPGLGLRLIYFSYDVKMKEKGDIPEGYSVSREKKERFSLILESASTNQTSMYLCASSTTRGGVKTQYFGPGTRLLVL.

Concerning this clone itself: The junction departs from the called germline gene at one end, perhaps through a read error. The J gene is TRBJ1-1, the V gene TRBV2; maybe TRBD1 (6 bases). Germline lookup yields CDR1 SNHLY and CDR2 FYNNEI. The CDR3 is made up of 11 amino acids. The CDR3 DNA follows: TGTGCCAGCAGGAGGGGGTTGACAGGCCACTTT. Translation: CASRRGLTGHF.

V usage is TRBV12-5 and J usage is TRBJ2-7; 7 bases align to TRBD2. The length of the CDR3 is 13 residues. The V and J ends lost 6 bases and 12 bases, in that order; junction bases with no gene match: 14. Germline assignment: CDR1 LGHNT and CDR2 FRNRAP. CDR3 nucleotides: TGTGCTAGTGGGAAAGAATGGGAGGGCGGAAGGTACTTC. It translates to CASGKEWEGGRYF.

The rearrangement uses TRBV19 and TRBJ1-5; D is ambiguous. The CDR3 sequence is 16 residues long. Trimming took 3 bases from V and 9 from J, leaving 21 bases between them. Germline values: CDR1 LNHDA, CDR2 SQIVND (reference sequence). The CDR3 nucleotides read TGTGCCAGTAGTATGGGAGCGGCGGGAGTTAAAGGGCCCCAGCATTTT. It translates to CASSMGAAGVKGPQHF.

J is TRBJ2-5 and V is TRBV5-1; maybe TRBD2 (7 bases). Trimming left V 7 bases short and J 2 bases short, with 15 bases between. The CDR3 contains 14 residues. From germline, CDR1 is SGHRS and CDR2 YFSETQ. CDR3 residues: CASSGGRAQETQYF. The DNA of the CDR3 is TGCGCCAGCTCCGGGGGGCGAGCACAAGAGACCCAGTACTTC.

This clone occurred once. V is TRBV18 and J is TRBJ1-1, with D possibly TRBD1 on 6 matching bases. Germline loops: CDR1 KGHSH, CDR2 LQKENI. Trimming took 4 bases from V and 3 from J, leaving 9 bases between them. This CDR3 has 13 residues. CDR3 sequence (DNA): TGTGCCAGCTCACTCGCAGGGGACACTGAAGCTTTCTTT. It is translated as CASSLAGDTEAFF. Variable domain in full (rest from reference TRBV18 and TRBJ1-1): NAGVMQNPRHLVRRRGQEARLRCSPMKGHSHVYWYRQLPEEGLKFMVYLQKENIIDESGMPKERFSAEFPKEGPSILRIQQVVRGDSAAYFCASSLAGDTEAFFGQGTRLTVV.

V usage is TRBV7-2 and J usage is TRBJ2-7; 8 nucleotides agree with TRBD1. This CDR3 has 15 residues. Germline CDR1 and CDR2: SGHTA and FQGNSA. V shed 2 bases, J shed 4 bases, and the junction held 7 bases outside the gene matches. The CDR3 region is CASSLKDRAGYEQYF. As DNA, the CDR3 is TGTGCCAGCAGCTTAAAGGACAGGGCGGGTTACGAGCAGTACTTC.

The chain couples TRBV28 to TRBJ2-1; tentative D call: TRBD1 (6 bases). Germline CDR1 and CDR2: MDHEN and SYDVKM. Deletions cut 7 bases from V and 4 bases from J, with 17 bases between. The CDR3 length is 15 residues. Written as DNA, the CDR3 is TGTGCCAGCAACTCCGGGACACCAAGTTACAATGAGCAGTTCTTC. Its translation: CASNSGTPSYNEQFF.

Worth noting for this clone: An end of the junction does not agree with germline; a read error may underlie this. The chain is built from TRBV6-1 and TRBJ2-7; D is perhaps TRBD2 (5 bases). CDR3 length: 15 amino acids. Germline V gene lookup returns CDR1 MNHNS and CDR2 SASEGT. The CDR3 nucleotides read TGTGCCAGCGGTGAACACATTGGGAGCTCCTACGAGCAGTACTTC. Translated, it gives CASGEHIGSSYEQYF.

The chain combines TRBV3-1 (or the pseudogene TRBV3-2) with TRBJ2-1, with a possible D match to TRBD2 (5 bases). Germline assignment: CDR1 LGHDT and CDR2 YNNKEL (reference sequence). The CDR3 extends over 15 amino acids. Trimming removed 1 base at V and 7 bases at J, with 14 bases between. The CDR3 sequence: CASSQGSGGGNEQFF. As DNA, the CDR3 is TGTGCCAGCAGCCAAGGATCAGGTGGCGGGAATGAGCAGTTCTTC.

The CDR3 sequence is CATSFVKGAYEQYF. As DNA, the CDR3 is TGTGCCACCAGCTTCGTAAAGGGAGCCTACGAGCAGTACTTC. The rearrangement joins TRBV15 to TRBJ2-7; tentatively, D is TRBD2 (5 bases). The V and J ends lost 5 bases and 2 bases respectively, with 13 bases between them. CDR1 and CDR2 (germline): LNHNV, YYDKDF (reference sequence). The CDR3 covers 14 residues.

CDR3 nucleotide sequence: TGTGCCAGCAGCTTAGACAGGTGGCTTCCTAATCAGCCCCAGCATTTT. Its protein is CASSLDRWLPNQPQHF. The rearrangement links TRBV11-3 to TRBJ1-5, with D unresolved. With 0 bases removed from V and 4 bases from J, the gap between germline ends came to 13 bases. In germline, CDR1 is SGHNT, CDR2 YENEEA. There are 16 residues in the CDR3.

The J gene is TRBJ2-6, the V gene TRBV3-1 (or the pseudogene TRBV3-2); D gene unclear. This CDR3 has 16 amino acids. Germline V lookup: CDR1 LGHDT, CDR2 YNNKEL (reference sequence). Trimming took 4 bases from V and 0 from J, leaving 10 bases between them. The CDR3 DNA sequence: TGTGCCAGCAGCCGTCAGGTTTTCTCTGGGGCCAACGTCCTGACTTTC. It translates to CASSRQVFSGANVLTF.

This clone was picked up one time. The rearrangement joins TRBV11-2 to TRBJ2-1; TRBD2 matches 8 bases. The germline CDR1 and CDR2 sequences are SGHAT and FQNNGV. With V trimmed by 0 bases and J by 7 bases, 5 bases remained unmatched. The CDR3 consists of 15 residues. CDR3 protein: CASSLEAGEGNEQFF. As DNA, the CDR3 is TGTGCCAGCAGCTTAGAAGCGGGGGAGGGAAATGAGCAGTTCTTC.

The rearrangement uses TRBV4-1 and TRBJ2-1; 10 nucleotides line up with TRBD2. CDR1 and CDR2 from the germline V gene are MGHRA and YSYEKL. The CDR3 loop spans 15 amino acids. The V segment lost 3 bases and the J segment 3 bases; nucleotides outside the gene matches: 2. This CDR3 is CASSHRLAGYNEQFF. Here the CDR3 DNA reads TGCGCCAGCAGCCACCGACTAGCGGGCTACAATGAGCAGTTCTTC.

This chain connects TRBV28 to TRBJ2-2; 7 positions agree with TRBD2. The CDR3 runs to 18 residues. Looked up from germline, CDR1 is MDHEN and CDR2 is SYDVKM. V shed 5 bases and J 9 bases; nucleotides not matched to a gene: 21. Written as DNA, the CDR3 is TGTGCCAGCAGTCCCACCGTAGGGTCGGGAGGTCTGGGGCGGGAGCTGTTTTTT. Its protein product is CASSPTVGSGGLGRELFF.

The chain combines TRBV28 with TRBJ1-3; no clear D. Germline V CDR1 and CDR2: MDHEN, SYDVKM. Trimming left V 5 bases short and J 4 bases short, with 15 bases between. The CDR3 extends over 15 amino acids. CDR3 in amino acids: CASSTVGAKGNTIYF. Written as DNA, the CDR3 is TGTGCCAGCAGTACGGTGGGCGCGAAGGGAAACACCATATATTTT. Together with reference TRBV28 and TRBJ1-3, the CDR3 gives the full variable domain: DVKVTQSSRYLVKRTGEKVFLECVQDMDHENMFWYRQDPGLGLRLIYFSYDVKMKEKGDIPEGYSVSREKKERFSLILESASTNQTSMYLCASSTVGAKGNTIYFGEGSWLTVV.

This clone was seen just once. V and J are TRBV20-1 and TRBJ1-4; TRBD1 aligns across 8 bases. The V and J ends lost 8 bases and 6 bases, in that order; junction bases with no gene match: 2. Germline V gene data show CDR1 as DFQATT and CDR2 as SNEGSKA (reference sequence). The CDR3 loop spans 11 amino acids. The CDR3 protein is CSLQGDEKLFF. Written as DNA, the CDR3 is TGCAGTCTACAGGGGGATGAAAAACTGTTTTTT.

The V call is TRBV19, the J call TRBJ2-1, with TRBD2 as a possible D gene (6 bases). V lost 5 bases and J 6 bases, leaving 20 bases between the germline ends. Looked up from germline, CDR1 is LNHDA and CDR2 is SQIVND (reference sequence). The CDR3 runs 16 residues. The CDR3 is CASSPPGGTPPNEQFF. The CDR3 coding sequence is TGTGCCAGTAGTCCTCCCGGGGGAACCCCTCCCAATGAGCAGTTCTTC.

J is TRBJ2-1 and V is TRBV5-1, with D tentatively TRBD1 (5 bases). Per the germline V gene, CDR1 is SGHRS and CDR2 is YFSETQ. The CDR3 is 14 residues long. V was pared by 5 bases and J by 9 bases, with 18 bases between. CDR3 coding DNA: TGCGCCAGCAGACCTTGGGGCAGTACGGGTGAGCAGTTCTTC. Translation: CASRPWGSTGEQFF. Complete variable domain (other parts from reference TRBV5-1 and TRBJ2-1): KAGVTQTPRYLIKTRGQQVTLSCSPISGHRSVSWYQQTPGQGLQFLFEYFSETQRNKGNFPGRFSGRQFSNSRSEMNVSTLELGDSALYLCASRPWGSTGEQFFGPGTRLTVL.

The CDR3: CAIGKGLAGGGSSYNEQFF. CDR3 coding DNA: TGTGCCATCGGGAAGGGACTAGCGGGAGGGGGCAGCTCCTACAATGAGCAGTTCTTC. The V gene is TRBV19, the J gene TRBJ2-1; 16 bases agree with TRBD2. Germline assignment: CDR1 LNHDA and CDR2 SQIVND (reference sequence). The CDR3 loop spans 19 amino acids. After removal of 10 bases from V and 0 bases from J, the junction contained 12 bases not matched to a gene.

The gene calls are TRBV6-1 and TRBJ1-5; weak D call: TRBD1 (5 bases). V lost 1 base to trimming and J lost 4 bases, with 17 bases between them. Germline lookup yields CDR1 MNHNS and CDR2 SASEGT. The CDR3 loop spans 17 amino acids. CDR3 in DNA: TGTGCCAGCAGTGAAGGATTCTGGCGGGACCGTAATCAGCCCCAGCATTTT. It yields the protein CASSEGFWRDRNQPQHF.

The chain links TRBV5-1 to TRBJ1-1; perhaps TRBD1 as D (5 bases). CDR1 and CDR2 (germline): SGHRS, YFSETQ. V shed 4 bases and J shed 1 base, with 20 bases lying between them. CDR3 length: 17 amino acids. The CDR3 coding sequence is TGCGCCAGCAGCATGGCGGCCGGAAAGGGGTGGAACACTGAAGCTTTCTTT. Translation: CASSMAAGKGWNTEAFF.

This chain links TRBV7-6 with TRBJ1-2; 10 bases are shared with TRBD1. CDR3 length: 17 amino acids. The germline gives CDR1 SGHVS, CDR2 FNYEAQ. The trim removed 4 bases at V and 6 bases at J, leaving 14 bases unmatched. The CDR3 spells CASSSSRDRGDIDGYTF. The CDR3 DNA follows: TGTGCCAGCAGCTCTAGCCGGGACAGGGGTGATATTGATGGCTACACCTTC.

The chain has TRBV6-5 and TRBJ2-3; D perhaps matches TRBD2 (5 bases). With 7 bases removed from V and 1 base from J, the gap between germline ends came to 15 bases. The CDR3 runs 15 residues. Germline values: CDR1 MNHEY, CDR2 SVGAGI. Here the CDR3 reads CASTRLAKGTDTQYF. The CDR3 region has the DNA TGTGCCAGCACCAGATTAGCGAAGGGCACAGATACGCAGTATTTT.